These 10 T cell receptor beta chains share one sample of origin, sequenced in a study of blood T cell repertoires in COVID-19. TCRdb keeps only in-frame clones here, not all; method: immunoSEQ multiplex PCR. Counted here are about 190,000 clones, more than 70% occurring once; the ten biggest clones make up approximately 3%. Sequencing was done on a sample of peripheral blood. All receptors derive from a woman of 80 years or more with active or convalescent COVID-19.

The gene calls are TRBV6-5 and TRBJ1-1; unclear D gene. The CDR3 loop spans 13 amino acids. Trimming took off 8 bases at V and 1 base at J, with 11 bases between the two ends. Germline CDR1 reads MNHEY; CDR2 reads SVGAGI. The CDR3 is CASDKRENTEAFF. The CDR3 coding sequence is TGTGCCAGCGATAAACGGGAGAACACTGAAGCTTTCTTT.

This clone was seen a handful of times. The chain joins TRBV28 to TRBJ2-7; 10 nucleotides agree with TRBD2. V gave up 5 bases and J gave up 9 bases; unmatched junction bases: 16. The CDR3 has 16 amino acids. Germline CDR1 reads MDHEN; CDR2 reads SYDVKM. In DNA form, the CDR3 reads TGTGCCAGCAGTCCCGGGGAGGCTAGCGGGGGAGGCCGGCAGTACTTC. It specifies CASSPGEASGGGRQYF.

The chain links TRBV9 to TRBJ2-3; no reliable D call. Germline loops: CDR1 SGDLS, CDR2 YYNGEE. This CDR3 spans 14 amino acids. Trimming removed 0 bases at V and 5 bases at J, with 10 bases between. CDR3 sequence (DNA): TGTGCCAGCAGCGTAGGAATAGCTGAAGATACGCAGTATTTT. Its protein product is CASSVGIAEDTQYF.

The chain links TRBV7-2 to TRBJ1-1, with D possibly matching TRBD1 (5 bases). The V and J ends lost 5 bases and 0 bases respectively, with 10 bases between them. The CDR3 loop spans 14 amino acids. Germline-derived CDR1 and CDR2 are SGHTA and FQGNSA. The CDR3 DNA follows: TGTGCCAGCAGCCCAGGACAAATGAACACTGAAGCTTTCTTT. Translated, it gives CASSPGQMNTEAFF.

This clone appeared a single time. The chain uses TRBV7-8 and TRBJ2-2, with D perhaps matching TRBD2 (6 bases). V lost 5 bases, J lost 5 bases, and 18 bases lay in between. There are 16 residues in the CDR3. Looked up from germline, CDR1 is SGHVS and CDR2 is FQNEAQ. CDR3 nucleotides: TGTGCCAGCAGCCCTGTATGGGCGGGGACGACCGGGGAGCTGTTTTTT. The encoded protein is CASSPVWAGTTGELFF.

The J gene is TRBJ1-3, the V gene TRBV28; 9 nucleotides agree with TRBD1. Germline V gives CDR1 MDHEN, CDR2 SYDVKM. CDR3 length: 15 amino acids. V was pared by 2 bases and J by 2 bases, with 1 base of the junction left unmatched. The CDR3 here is CASSLGTGTGNTIYF. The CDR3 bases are TGTGCCAGCAGTTTAGGGACAGGGACTGGAAACACCATATATTTT. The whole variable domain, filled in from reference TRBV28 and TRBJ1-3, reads DVKVTQSSRYLVKRTGEKVFLECVQDMDHENMFWYRQDPGLGLRLIYFSYDVKMKEKGDIPEGYSVSREKKERFSLILESASTNQTSMYLCASSLGTGTGNTIYFGEGSWLTVV.

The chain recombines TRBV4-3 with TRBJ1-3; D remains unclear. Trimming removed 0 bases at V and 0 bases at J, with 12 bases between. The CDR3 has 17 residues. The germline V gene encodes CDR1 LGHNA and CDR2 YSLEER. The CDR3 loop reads CASSQDRSGSSGNTIYF. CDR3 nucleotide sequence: TGCGCCAGCAGCCAAGATCGGAGCGGAAGCTCTGGAAACACCATATATTTT.

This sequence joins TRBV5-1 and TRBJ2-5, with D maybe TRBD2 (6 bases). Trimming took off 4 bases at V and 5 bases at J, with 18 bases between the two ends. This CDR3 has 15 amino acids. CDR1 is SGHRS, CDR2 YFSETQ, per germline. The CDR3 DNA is TGCGCCAGCAGCCTGGCGGGGAGTACGACGGAGACCCAGTACTTC. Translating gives CASSLAGSTTETQYF.

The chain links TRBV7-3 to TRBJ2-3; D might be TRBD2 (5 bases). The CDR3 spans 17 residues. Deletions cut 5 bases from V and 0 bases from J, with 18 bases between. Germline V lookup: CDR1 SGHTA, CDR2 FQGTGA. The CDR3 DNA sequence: TGTGCCAGCAGCCCAGTCCCCCGGGGTTGGAGCACAGATACGCAGTATTTT. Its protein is CASSPVPRGWSTDTQYF.

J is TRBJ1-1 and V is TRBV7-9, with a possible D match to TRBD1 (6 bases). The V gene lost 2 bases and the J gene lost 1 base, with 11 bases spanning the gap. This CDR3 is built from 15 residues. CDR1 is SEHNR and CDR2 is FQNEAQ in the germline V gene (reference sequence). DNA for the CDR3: TGTGCCAGCAGCTTAAAGGGGGGGCCGAACACTGAAGCTTTCTTT. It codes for CASSLKGGPNTEAFF. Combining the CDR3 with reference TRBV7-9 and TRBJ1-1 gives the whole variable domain DTGVSQNPRHKITKRGQNVTFRCDPISEHNRLYWYRQTLGQGPEFLTYFQNEAQLEKSRLLSDRFSAERPKGSFSTLEIQRTEQGDSAMYLCASSLKGGPNTEAFFGQGTRLTVV.